This T cell receptor (beta chain) emerged from a study of T cell repertoires in cytomegalovirus infection. Study context: The authors relied on CMV epitopes, both recently identified HLA-C-restricted and well-studied HLA-B-restricted. Carrying CMV and the relevant HLA type showed in public TCR beta signatures. The study's findings and limits: Predominance within the ex vivo response was attributable to HLA-C-restricted CMV-specific TCR beta clonotypes.

In its sample, this clonotype was seen many times. Its antigen is currently unknown. The CDR3 spans 16 residues. V dropped 2 bases and J dropped 3 bases, with 11 bases sitting between them. The germline gives CDR1 SGHTA, CDR2 FQGNSA. TCRdb analysed the reads with MiXCR anew, one entry per CDR3 protein. The sample shows 95,000 to 150,000 distinct CDR3 sequences, around 32% of them seen only once. The sequencing used CD8+ T cells from cultured PBMCs, collected from culture after CMV antigen stimulation. The TCR originated in a human donor in good health (CMV status not recorded). Some clones in this sample may be carry-over from other donors' samples. The chain recombines TRBV7-2 with TRBJ1-6; D gene uncertain. The CDR3 region is CASSLSSGNYNSPLHF. The CDR3 nucleotides are TGTGCCAGCAGCTTAAGTAGTGGAAACTATAATTCACCCCTCCACTTT. Full variable domain (outside the CDR3, taken from reference TRBV7-2 and TRBJ1-6): GAGVSQSPSNKVTEKGKDVELRCDPISGHTALYWYRQSLGQGLEFLIYFQGNSAPDKSGLPSDRFSAERTGGSVSTLTIQRTQQEDSAVYLCASSLSSGNYNSPLHFGNGTRLTVT.